This entry features one TCR beta chain sequence. These data are taken from a study of blood T cell repertoires in COVID-19. About the research overall: PBMCs, B-cell-depleted T cells, or T cells provided the cDNA or gDNA that made up the material.

CDR1 MNHEY and CDR2 SVGAGI come from the germline V gene. The CDR3 is made up of 15 amino acids. Trimming took 5 bases from V and 3 from J; bases not matched to a gene: 6. Produced via immunoSEQ multiplex PCR; TCRdb's table is partial and in-frame only. Seen here are fewer than 100,000 clones, over 75% observed once, and the top ten hold roughly 0.73%. This receptor was obtained from an elderly woman with acute or convalescent COVID-19. V is TRBV6-5 and J is TRBJ1-3; 8 bases map to TRBD1. Sequenced: peripheral blood. CDR3 DNA: TGTGCCAGCAGTAAGAGACAGGGGAGTGGAAACACCATATATTTT. Protein: CASSKRQGSGNTIYF.